This is a list of T cell receptor beta chains from one sample in a study of PD-1 blockade in mismatch repair-deficient tumors. This table comes from immunoSEQ multiplex PCR, and its TCRdb copy is limited to in-frame clones, with some not included. The data show 95,000 to 150,000 clones, approximately 86% seen once. The material was peripheral blood, obtained 44 weeks after starting pembrolizumab. Receptors were obtained from an adult with mismatch repair-deficient cancer. CDR3s include the opening cysteine and the closing phenylalanine or tryptophan. D genes are given only for firm matches. Size tells how often a clone was seen (once, few, many) or the class of an expanded clone, and some rows leave it out.

size	V	D	J	DNA	CDR3
-	TRBV14	-	TRBJ2-7	TGTGCCAGCAGCCAAGGTAGCGAAACCGCCTACGAGCAGTACTTC	CASSQGSETAYEQYF
few	TRBV4-1	-	TRBJ2-7	TGCGCCAGCAGCCAGATCACGGACCCAACCTACGAGCAGTACTTC	CASSQITDPTYEQYF
-	TRBV6-4	-	TRBJ2-4	TGTGCCAGCACGCAGAATAGCAAAAACATTCAGTACTTC	CASTQNSKNIQYF
once	TRBV6-5	-	TRBJ1-1	TGTGCCAGCAGTTACTCGTTCCGCGTCGAAGCTTTCTTT	CASSYSFRVEAFF
-	TRBV25-1	-	TRBJ1-1	TGTGCCAGCCACCATCATCAGGGGACTGAAGCTTTCTTT	CASHHHQGTEAFF
-	TRBV10-1	-	TRBJ2-3	TGCGCCAGCAGTGCATTCCCAGAGAGCACAGATACGCAGTATTTT	CASSAFPESTDTQYF
-	TRBV11-3	-	TRBJ2-2	TGTGCCAGCAGCCCCGTCGGGGCAAATACCGGGGAGCTGTTTTTT	CASSPVGANTGELFF
-	TRBV27	-	TRBJ2-3	TGTGCCAGCAGTTTTTCATGGTCTCGAGATACGCAGTATTTT	CASSFSWSRDTQYF
-	TRBV12-5	-	TRBJ2-3	TGTGCTAGTGGCCCAGTCCCAGATACGCAGTATTTT	CASGPVPDTQYF
-	TRBV15	-	TRBJ1-2	TGTGCCACCAGCATGGACAGTAACTATGGCTACACCTTC	CATSMDSNYGYTF
-	TRBV6-1	-	TRBJ2-7	TGTGCCAGCAGTTCGGGTAGGCTCGGTTACGAGCAGTACTTC	CASSSGRLGYEQYF
-	TRBV28	TRBD2	TRBJ2-7	TGTGCCAGCAGTTTACCTTCCTGGGGGGGAGCCTACGAGCAGTACTTC	CASSLPSWGGAYEQYF
-	TRBV13	TRBD2	TRBJ2-3	TGTGCCAGCAGACTAGCGGCGAACCACACAGATACGCAGTATTTT	CASRLAANHTDTQYF
-	TRBV5-1	TRBD2	TRBJ2-1	TGCGCCAGCAGCCCAACACCGGGACTAGCAGTGAATGAGCAGTTCTTC	CASSPTPGLAVNEQFF
-	TRBV7-2	-	TRBJ1-3	TGTGCCAGCAGCTTACTTGGGACCGGCGTGGGAAACACCATATATTTT	CASSLLGTGVGNTIYF
-	TRBV7-9	-	TRBJ2-2	TGTGCCAGCAGCAAAAGTGGGGGATCGAACACCGGGGAGCTGTTTTTT	CASSKSGGSNTGELFF
-	TRBV6-6	-	TRBJ2-1	TGTGCCAGCACGGGAGCTAAGGACATTTACAATGAGCAGTTCTTC	CASTGAKDIYNEQFF
-	TRBV4-1	TRBD1	TRBJ2-7	TGCGCCAGCAGCCAATATACCGGGACAGGGGGCCTGAACGAGCAGTACTTC	CASSQYTGTGGLNEQYF
-	TRBV27	TRBD2	TRBJ2-7	TGTGCCAGCAGTTTGGGTAGCGGGTCCTCCTACGAGCAGTACTTC	CASSLGSGSSYEQYF
once	TRBV27	-	TRBJ2-2	TGTGCCAGCAGTTTTGAAACGGCTAACACCGGGGAGCTGTTTTTT	CASSFETANTGELFF
-	TRBV6-6	-	TRBJ2-7	TGTGCCAGCAGCAGGGATTCCTACGAGCAGTACTTC	CASSRDSYEQYF
-	TRBV7-2	-	TRBJ2-3	TGTGCCAGCAGCCCCCCCCCTTTGCAATTCACAGATACGCAGTATTTT	CASSPPPLQFTDTQYF
-	TRBV7-9	-	TRBJ1-4	TGTGCCAGCAGCCCCCTGATCGGAGACTCCAGTGAAAAACTGTTTTTT	CASSPLIGDSSEKLFF
few	TRBV5-1	-	TRBJ2-7	TGCGCCAGCAGCTCTGCCTACAGCTACGAGCAGTACTTC	CASSSAYSYEQYF
once	TRBV7-9	TRBD1	TRBJ2-5	TGTGCCAGCAGCCCAAGACAGGGGAAGGAGACCCAGTACTTC	CASSPRQGKETQYF
-	TRBV4-3	TRBD2	TRBJ2-1	TGCGCCAGCAGCCTAACGTACGGGACTAGCGGCTACAATGAGCAGTTCTTC	CASSLTYGTSGYNEQFF
-	TRBV27	-	TRBJ2-4	TGTGCCAGCAGTTCCTTACTAGCCAAAAACATTCAGTACTTC	CASSSLLAKNIQYF
-	TRBV29-1	TRBD1	TRBJ2-7	TGCAGCGTTGCAGAGAAGGATCGACAGGGGGCTGTTGAGCAGTACTTC	CSVAEKDRQGAVEQYF
-	TRBV7-3	TRBD2	TRBJ2-5	TGTGCCAGCAGCGGAGGACTAGCGGGAGTAGAGACCCAGTACTTC	CASSGGLAGVETQYF
-	TRBV21-1	-	TRBJ2-3	TGTGCCAGCAGCAAAGCACCCACTAGCGGTACCACAGATACGCAGTATTTT	CASSKAPTSGTTDTQYF
-	TRBV6-5	-	TRBJ2-7	TGTGCCAGCAGTTACTCGGGTCCTTTCGGGCAGTACTTC	CASSYSGPFGQYF
-	TRBV6-4	-	TRBJ2-3	TGTGCCAGCAGTGAGCGGGACACAGATACGCAGTATTTT	CASSERDTDTQYF
-	TRBV7-9	TRBD2	TRBJ2-2	TGTGCCAGCAGCCCCCCCGGACTAGGATCCGGGGAGCTGTTTTTT	CASSPPGLGSGELFF
-	TRBV27	TRBD1	TRBJ2-7	TGTGCCAGCAGTTTATCAGGGACAGCCTACGAGCAGTACTTC	CASSLSGTAYEQYF
-	TRBV2	-	TRBJ1-4	TGTGCCAGCAGTGCTTACGGACGGGGGGCAACTAATGAAAAACTGTTTTTT	CASSAYGRGATNEKLFF
-	TRBV7-8	-	TRBJ2-1	TGTGCCAGCAGCCAGGGCCAAAACTCCTACAATGAGCAGTTCTTC	CASSQGQNSYNEQFF
-	TRBV6-5	-	TRBJ2-3	TGTGCCAGCAGCTACCTGACAGAGAGCACAGATACGCAGTATTTT	CASSYLTESTDTQYF
-	TRBV7-3	TRBD2	TRBJ2-5	TGTGCCAGCAGCCGCCTTGGACTAGCGCAAGAGACCCAGTACTTC	CASSRLGLAQETQYF